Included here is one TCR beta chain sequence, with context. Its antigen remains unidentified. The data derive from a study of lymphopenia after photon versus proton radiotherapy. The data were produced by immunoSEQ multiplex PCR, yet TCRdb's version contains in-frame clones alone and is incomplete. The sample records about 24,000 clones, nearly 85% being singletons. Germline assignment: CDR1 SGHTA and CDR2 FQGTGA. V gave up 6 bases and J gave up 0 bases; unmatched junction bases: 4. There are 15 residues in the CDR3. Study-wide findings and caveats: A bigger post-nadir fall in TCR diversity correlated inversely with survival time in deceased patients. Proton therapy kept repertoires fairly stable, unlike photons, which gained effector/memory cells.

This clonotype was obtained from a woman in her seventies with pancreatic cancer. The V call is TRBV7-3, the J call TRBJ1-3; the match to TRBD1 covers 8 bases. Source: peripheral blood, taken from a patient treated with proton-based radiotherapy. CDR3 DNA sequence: TGTGCCAGCAGTCAAACAGGGGGCTCTGGAAACACCATATATTTT. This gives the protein CASSQTGGSGNTIYF.